This T cell receptor (beta chain) was captured in a study of cytomegalovirus exposure and HLA in healthy donors. The PCR used 60 Vbeta and 13 Jbeta primers. Clones were read by immunoSEQ multiplex PCR, and TCRdb kept only the in-frame ones, dropping some. In the table there are about 86,000 clones, roughly 80% of which are singletons. Study-level findings and limits: Later analysis reportedly placed an Asian-associated ancestry cluster below the approximately 730-donor mean in N-insertions. Among TCR sequences, most were rare, though some public TCRs appeared in many donors. Donor immune exposure was known only as CMV serostatus.

With respect to this clone: Its antigen remains unidentified.

The sample was PBMCs. The TCR sequence derives from a woman in her forties in good health and CMV-seropositive.

As DNA, the CDR3 is TGTGCCACCAGCCGGTGGACCGGGGTTTACAATGAGCAGTTCTTC. Its protein product is CATSRWTGVYNEQFF. The rearrangement uses TRBV15 and TRBJ2-1; D perhaps matches TRBD2 (5 bases). V lost 5 bases and J lost 4, with 15 bases in between. CDR3 length equals 15 residues. Per germline, CDR1 LNHNV and CDR2 YYDKDF (reference sequence).